This TCR beta chain was identified in a study of blood T cell repertoires in COVID-19. Study-level background: The study drew acute and convalescent COVID-19 samples from the United States, Italy and Spain. Sample material is recorded as cDNA or gDNA derived from T cells, B-cell-depleted T cells, or PBMCs.

Those who participated ranged in age from roughly 18 to 90 years and resided in 20 to 25 US areas. Clinical history as reported by participants underpinned cohort assignment. Libraries were prepared by immunoSEQ multiplex PCR; TCRdb keeps only in-frame clonotypes and omits some of them. Of 200,000 to 250,000 clones in the sample, approximately 80% were seen once. Deletions cut 4 bases from V and 3 bases from J, with 10 bases between. Germline loops: CDR1 LNHDA, CDR2 SQIVND (reference sequence). This CDR3 is 14 amino acids long. The TCR was taken from a woman between 50 and 59 years old with acute COVID-19. V usage is TRBV19 and J usage is TRBJ1-5; tentative D call: TRBD1 (6 bases). Sequencing used PBMCs or T cells enriched from blood (not recorded which). The CDR3 sequence is CASSTDRNNQPQHF. CDR3 coding DNA: TGTGCCAGTAGTACCGACAGGAACAATCAGCCCCAGCATTTT.